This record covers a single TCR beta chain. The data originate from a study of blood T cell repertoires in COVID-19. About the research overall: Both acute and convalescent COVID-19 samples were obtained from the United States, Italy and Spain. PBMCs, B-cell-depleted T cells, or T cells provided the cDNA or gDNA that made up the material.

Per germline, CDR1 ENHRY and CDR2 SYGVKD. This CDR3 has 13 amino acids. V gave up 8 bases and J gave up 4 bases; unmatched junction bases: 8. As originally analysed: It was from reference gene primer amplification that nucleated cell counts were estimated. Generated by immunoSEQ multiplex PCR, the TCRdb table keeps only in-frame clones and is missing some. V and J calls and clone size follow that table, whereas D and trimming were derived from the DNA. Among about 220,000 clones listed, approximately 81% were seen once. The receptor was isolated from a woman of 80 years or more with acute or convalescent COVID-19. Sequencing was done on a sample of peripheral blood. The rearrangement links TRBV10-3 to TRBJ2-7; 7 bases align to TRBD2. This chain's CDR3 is CAISRGEQYEQYF. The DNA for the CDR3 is TGTGCCATCTCACGGGGGGAGCAGTACGAGCAGTACTTC.